This is a list of T cell receptor beta chains from one sample in a study of T cell responses to AZD1222 COVID-19 vaccine. Some clones are missing from TCRdb's copy, which holds only in-frame ones; the method was immunoSEQ multiplex PCR. The repertoire has fewer than 250,000 clones, under 95% of them found once; the top ten carry approximately 1%. The input for sequencing was peripheral blood, taken on day 0 of MenACWY control vaccination. Every receptor here comes from an adult in good health. The CDR3 runs from the conserved cysteine through the conserved F or W. Fields, in order: V gene, clone size, J gene, CDR3 protein. Clone size is shown for a subset of rows, as once, few, many or a class of expanded clone.

TRBV10-2,.,TRBJ2-7,CASSESIGGASEQYF
TRBV1,.,TRBJ1-4,CTSSQQGDEKLFF
TRBV4-3,.,TRBJ2-3,CASSQEQTGTGTDTQYF
TRBV4-1,.,TRBJ1-6,CASSLLSISGRRNNSPLHF
TRBV7-2,.,TRBJ1-2,CASSLGDGYTF
TRBV6-5,.,TRBJ1-1,CASSSRGRGGNTEAFF
TRBV12-3/TRBV12-4,.,TRBJ1-2,CASSYSNYGYTF
TRBV6-5,.,TRBJ1-2,CASSYPRQGGYTF
TRBV19,.,TRBJ2-1,CASSIGTGYNEQFF
TRBV28,.,TRBJ1-5,CASSLELEPQHF
TRBV4-2,.,TRBJ2-3,CASSQDGQLNTDTQYF
TRBV3-1/TRBV3-2,few,TRBJ2-1,CASSSRGLGNEQFF
TRBV6-2/TRBV6-3,once,TRBJ1-6,CASSRPLGTGDSPLHF
TRBV25-1,.,TRBJ2-2,CASSESRRPTGELFF
TRBV7-2,.,TRBJ1-6,CASSLFGQDNSPLHF
TRBV12-3/TRBV12-4,.,TRBJ1-2,CASTNRGNYGYTF
TRBV19,.,TRBJ2-7,CATATGSSYEQYF
TRBV5-1,.,TRBJ1-3,CASSMGQGSSGNTIYF
TRBV19,.,TRBJ1-2,CASLGRFPGGYTF
TRBV19,.,TRBJ1-1,CASSTRATNTEAFF
TRBV5-1,.,TRBJ2-5,CASSLSPKETQYF
TRBV7-2,.,TRBJ1-4,CASSLKSGLNEKLFF
TRBV6-5,.,TRBJ1-2,CASTGRYGYTF
TRBV2,.,TRBJ2-2,CASSLGGQGYTGELFF
TRBV5-5,.,TRBJ2-2,CASSVRDSNTGELFF
TRBV9,.,TRBJ1-1,CASSVLQGRETEAFF
TRBV4-3,.,TRBJ2-5,CASSQRMEETQYF
TRBV19,.,TRBJ1-1,CASSNPGTGLNTEAFF